This T cell receptor beta chain came from a study of blood T cell repertoires in COVID-19 (dated by TCRdb to 2018 to 2021). A note on the overall study: Samples covering the acute and convalescent phases of COVID-19 were provided by collaborators in the United States, Italy and Spain. The material from the prospective study consisted of cDNA or gDNA derived from T cells, B-cell-depleted T cells, or PBMCs. The dataset comprised deeply sampled blood TCRbeta repertoires from subjects exposed to, actively infected with, or recovered from COVID-19. The repertoires were released in a freely available public database meant as a resource for research on the immune response to SARS-CoV-2. Samples were obtained from the ongoing ImmuneRACE study (first 160 participants) and from 1,254 subjects provided by 6 global collaborators. Sample metadata almost always included a de-identified subject ID, COVID-19 status, age in years and sex. Where HLA class I and class II types were available, the types were taken from metadata supplied by the sample provider, not from assay-based typing.

The investigation overall reported the following: How much clinical and demographic metadata was included differed by source and by participant, and the metadata was provided uncurated.

Another Seattle source contributed samples from volunteer blood donors who had recovered from COVID-19. Whole blood was collected in K2EDTA tubes by collaborating institutions according to the institutions' own protocols. For TCRbeta analysis, collaborators shipped samples in one of three forms: frozen whole blood, isolated PBMCs, or DNA extracted from either of those sample types. Relative to germline, V is 2 bases shorter and J is 0 bases shorter, with 14 bases between their ends. The germline V gene supplies CDR1 MNHEY and CDR2 SVGEGT. The CDR3 goes from the cysteine to the phenylalanine over 18 residues. The only DNA kept is the CDR3, 54 bases in frame from the first base. The immunoSEQ Assay, a bias-controlled multiplex PCR, was used to amplify TCRbeta CDR3 regions from genomic DNA. The study's own analysis went as follows. Within the assay, amplification of reference gene primers was used to estimate how many nucleated cells each sample contained. To quantify the absolute abundance of each unique TCRbeta CDR3 rearrangement, sequence reads were collapsed and filtered. For each sample, productive Simpson clonality was calculated as the square root of Simpson's diversity index over productive rearrangements. TCRdb limited this immuneACCESS table to in-frame rearrangements with V and J called. A share of clones is missing; checked studies link under half to unresolved V genes, and the rest is unexplained. V and J calls and clone size follow that table, whereas D and trimming were derived from the DNA. This sample comprises about 130,000 clones, roughly 80% of them detected only once. Clones ranked in the top ten supply over 9.5% of the sample.

On this clone: Its cognate antigen has yet to be identified. Per-nucleotide qualities are absent, and no much larger clonotype sits a single base away.

The sequence joins TRBV6-2 or TRBV6-3 to TRBJ2-6, with no confident D gene call. The sample consisted of peripheral blood. This receptor was identified in a man between 60 and 75 years old who had recovered from COVID-19. The CDR3 here reads CASSYRGKFRSGANVLTF. The base sequence is TGTGCCAGCAGTTACAGAGGCAAGTTCCGCTCTGGGGCCAACGTCCTGACTTTC.